This TCR beta chain was recorded in a study of T cell changes during pregnancy in multiple sclerosis. Germline assignment: CDR1 SGHNT and CDR2 YYREEE (reference sequence). There are 13 residues in the CDR3. Trimming took 4 bases from V and 2 from J, leaving 9 bases between them. Produced via immunoSEQ multiplex PCR; TCRdb's table is partial and in-frame only. The sample holds about 48,000 clones, 85% to 95% seen once. The chain is built from TRBV5-4 and TRBJ1-2; no firm D call. The source is a female donor in good health, enrolled as a control in a pregnancy study. This specimen was CD4+ T cells from peripheral blood mononuclear cells, taken in the second trimester of pregnancy. This CDR3 is CASSLRENYGYTF. DNA for the CDR3: TGTGCCAGCAGCCTGAGGGAGAACTATGGCTACACCTTC. Drawing the rest from reference TRBV5-4 and TRBJ1-2, the complete variable domain is ETGVTQSPTHLIKTRGQQVTLRCSSQSGHNTVSWYQQALGQGPQFIFQYYREEENGRGNFPPRFSGLQFPNYSSELNVNALELDDSALYLCASSLRENYGYTFGSGTRLTVV.